The 2 T cell receptor beta chains below were found in one sample sequenced in a study of identifying expanded T cells in peripheral blood. Method: immunoSEQ multiplex PCR; TCRdb's copy keeps in-frame clones and lacks some. The sample records around 91,000 clones, approximately 88% being singletons. Input material: blood. These receptors were obtained from a person between 18 and 75 years old in good health.

The chain employs TRBV7-2 and TRBJ1-1; possible D gene TRBD1, 5 bases. The V end was cut by 7 bases, the J end by 3 bases, with 12 bases between. From germline, CDR1 is SGHTA and CDR2 FQGNSA. The CDR3 spans 13 residues. Here the CDR3 DNA reads TGTGCCAGCACCGCGGGGACCCACACTGAAGCTTTCTTT. It specifies CASTAGTHTEAFF.

In regard to this clone: Being one base from a much bigger clone, this may be a read error. The rearrangement uses TRBV6-4 and TRBJ1-6, with D perhaps TRBD1 (5 bases). The germline V gene has CDR1 MRHNA and CDR2 SNTAGT. CDR3 length equals 13 residues. V was cut by 2 bases and J by 6 bases, with 5 bases left in between. The DNA of the CDR3 is TGTGCCAGCAGTGACAGGGGTAATTCACCCCTCCACTTT. It translates to CASSDRGNSPLHF.